The next 12 T cell receptor beta chains were all read from a single sample in a study of glioma-infiltrating T cells after dendritic cell vaccination. Sequencing was performed with immunoSEQ multiplex PCR; in TCRdb, only in-frame clones are kept and a portion is missing. The sample lists tens of thousands of clones, approximately 80% occurring once. Sequencing was performed on blood, taken before dendritic cell vaccination. The receptor source for this set is a human donor with glioblastoma.

The chain employs TRBV11-2 and TRBJ1-2; 10 nucleotides align to TRBD1. CDR3 length: 15 residues. CDR1 is SGHAT, CDR2 FQNNGV, per germline. With 1 base clipped from V and 7 bases from J, the junction kept 6 bases outside the gene matches. The CDR3 region has the DNA TGTGCCAGCAGCTTAGGTCCCGGGACAGGGGTTGGCTACACCTTC. This codes for CASSLGPGTGVGYTF. Using reference TRBV11-2 and TRBJ1-2 for the parts outside the CDR3, the full variable domain is EAGVAQSPRYKIIEKRQSVAFWCNPISGHATLYWYQQILGQGPKLLIQFQNNGVVDDSQLPKDRFSAERLKGVDSTLKIQPAKLEDSAVYLCASSLGPGTGVGYTFGSGTRLTVV.

This rearrangement joins TRBV27 to TRBJ2-2; D is possibly TRBD1 (6 bases). Between the trimmed V and J ends, which lost 3 bases and 4 bases, there was a span of 15 bases. The CDR3 is made up of 16 amino acids. The germline V gene has CDR1 MNHEY and CDR2 SMNVEV (reference sequence). The CDR3 loop reads CASSFPQGFGTGELFF. CDR3 in DNA: TGTGCCAGCAGTTTCCCGCAGGGGTTTGGCACCGGGGAGCTGTTTTTT.

This sequence joins TRBV19 and TRBJ1-5, with a tentative D call TRBD1 (6 bases). CDR3 size: 14 residues. Looked up from germline, CDR1 is LNHDA and CDR2 is SQIVND (reference sequence). The germline V and J ends were trimmed by 1 base and 3 bases, with 7 bases remaining between them. CDR3: CASSIGTANQPQHF. In nucleotides, the CDR3 is TGTGCCAGTAGTATAGGGACAGCCAATCAGCCCCAGCATTTT.

V gene TRBV6-1 combines with J gene TRBJ2-5; maybe TRBD1 (5 bases). Germline CDR1 MNHNS, CDR2 SASEGT. Trimming shortened V by 2 bases and J by 8 bases, and 15 bases separated the two germline ends. The CDR3 consists of 14 residues. The CDR3 nucleotides read TGTGCCAGCAGTGAAATGAATCAGGGTGTTACCCAGTACTTC. This encodes CASSEMNQGVTQYF.

The chain employs TRBV6-1 and TRBJ2-7, with 8 bases aligning to TRBD1. With V trimmed by 8 bases and J by 8 bases, 8 bases remained unmatched. The CDR3 totals 12 residues. CDR1 is MNHNS, CDR2 SASEGT, per germline. The DNA of the CDR3 is TGTGCCAGCGACGACAGGGGCCCCAAGCAGTACGTC. Translated, it gives CASDDRGPKQYV.

V is TRBV30 and J is TRBJ1-5, with 10 bases matching TRBD1. The CDR3 is 13 residues long. Germline V gene data show CDR1 as GTSNPN and CDR2 as SVGIG (reference sequence). J was trimmed by 5 bases and V by 5 bases; bases with no gene match: 3. The CDR3: CAWAGTGDQPQHF. The CDR3 coding sequence is TGTGCCTGGGCCGGGACAGGGGATCAGCCCCAGCATTTT.

The rearrangement links TRBV6-5 to TRBJ2-6; the D is unclear. V shed 0 bases and J shed 2 bases, with 5 bases lying between them. The CDR3 is 15 amino acids. Germline-derived CDR1 and CDR2 are MNHEY and SVGAGI. This chain's CDR3 is CASSYSNTGANVLTF. CDR3 sequence (DNA): TGTGCCAGCAGTTACTCTAACACTGGGGCCAACGTCCTGACTTTC.

The sample holds a few counts of this clone. This rearrangement joins TRBV5-1 to TRBJ1-4; the D gene is possibly TRBD1 (5 bases). CDR1 is SGHRS and CDR2 is YFSETQ in the germline V gene. This CDR3 is built from 14 residues. The V end lost 5 bases, the J end lost 6 bases, and 14 bases lay between the germline ends. In DNA, the CDR3 is TGCGCCAGCAGTAGTCGGGGGGGAGATGAAAAACTGTTTTTT. Translating it yields CASSSRGGDEKLFF.

The rearrangement uses TRBV14 and TRBJ2-5; TRBD2 agrees at 9 bases. The CDR3 is 19 residues long. The germline V gene has CDR1 SGHDN and CDR2 FVKESK. The trim removed 0 bases at V and 1 base at J, leaving 12 bases unmatched. Here the CDR3 reads CASSQDPGASGTSQETQYF. As DNA, the CDR3 is TGTGCCAGCAGCCAAGATCCTGGGGCTAGCGGGACCAGCCAAGAGACCCAGTACTTC.

The V call is TRBV19, the J call TRBJ2-2; TRBD2 matches at 15 bases. Germline values: CDR1 LNHDA, CDR2 SQIVND (reference sequence). The trim removed 4 bases at V and 3 bases at J, leaving 9 bases unmatched. The CDR3 totals 19 residues. The CDR3 region has the DNA TGTGCCAGTAGTAGCGGACTAGCGGGGGGGCTGGGCGACACCGGGGAGCTGTTTTTT. It encodes CASSSGLAGGLGDTGELFF.

The chain combines TRBV5-1 with TRBJ2-7; a possible D gene is TRBD2 (6 bases). V was trimmed by 0 bases and J by 4 bases, leaving 14 bases between them. Germline V CDR1 and CDR2: SGHRS, YFSETQ. This CDR3 region has 15 residues. CDR3 DNA: TGCGCCAGCAGCTTGGGAGGGACTGGGGATTACGAGCAGTACGTC. Translated: CASSLGGTGDYEQYV.

This clone was recorded a few times. The rearrangement uses TRBV5-6 and TRBJ1-6; 9 bases match TRBD1. The CDR3 runs 13 residues. CDR1 and CDR2 from the germline V gene are SGHDT and YYEEEE. The J segment lost 14 bases and the V segment lost 9 bases, leaving 12 bases of the junction unmatched. The DNA of the CDR3 is TGTGCCACTCAACAGGGGGCGGGTGAGTCCCTCCACTTT. Protein: CATQQGAGESLHF.